A single sample is the source of the 14 T cell receptor beta chains below, sequenced in a study of identical twins. TCRdb fed the 5' RACE reads into MiXCR, producing one record per CDR3 protein. The sample consists of 520,000 or so distinct CDR3 sequences, 22% of them appearing once. These same data were also listed under a study on T cells expressing NK-cell markers.

What was sequenced was CD4+ T cells sorted from blood. The source is a woman aged 18-29 years in good health.

In its sample, this clonotype was seen once. V and J are TRBV7-8 and TRBJ2-3; 10 bases fit TRBD1. V lost 5 bases, J lost 0 bases, and 5 bases stayed unmatched. The length of the CDR3 is 16 residues. Per the germline V gene, CDR1 is SGHVS and CDR2 is FQNEAQ. CDR3 in DNA: TGTGCCAGCAGCCACCGGGACAGGGGAAGCACAGATACGCAGTATTTT. As protein: CASSHRDRGSTDTQYF.

This chain links TRBV25-1 with TRBJ2-1, with TRBD1 matching 8 bases. The trim removed 4 bases at V and 3 bases at J, leaving 8 bases unmatched. This CDR3 is 16 amino acids long. Looked up from germline, CDR1 is MGHDK and CDR2 is SYGVNS. CDR3 bases: TGTGCCAGCAGTGCCTCCGGGACAGGACGCTACAATGAGCAGTTCTTC. This codes for CASSASGTGRYNEQFF.

The chain links TRBV12-3 or TRBV12-4 to TRBJ1-6; D gene ambiguous. V was clipped by 2 bases and J by 14 bases, with 19 bases between them. The length of the CDR3 is 15 residues. The CDR3 loop is CASSLLTQVSRSLHF. CDR3 bases: TGTGCCAGCAGTTTACTGACCCAAGTCTCGAGGTCCCTCCACTTT.

This clonotype has just a few counts. This chain joins TRBV4-3 and TRBJ1-2, with D unclear. Per the germline V gene, CDR1 is LGHNA and CDR2 is YSLEER. The V end lost 1 base, the J end lost 4 bases, and 13 bases lay between the germline ends. The CDR3 is made up of 15 amino acids. The CDR3, as DNA: TGCGCCAGCAGCCAAGGGGAAGGGAATCGCTATGGCTACACCTTC. Translated, it gives CASSQGEGNRYGYTF.

This clonotype was seen only a few times. The chain links TRBV20-1 to TRBJ2-1; tentatively, D is TRBD1 (5 bases). Germline assignment: CDR1 DFQATT and CDR2 SNEGSKA (reference sequence). This CDR3 comprises 12 residues. The V end lost 8 bases, the J end lost 5 bases, and 13 bases lay between the germline ends. This CDR3 is CSIRLTDNEQFF. CDR3 nucleotides: TGCAGTATCCGATTGACAGACAATGAGCAGTTCTTC.

The genes are TRBV5-4 and TRBJ1-5, with 8 bases fitting TRBD1. Germline CDR1 reads SGHNT; CDR2 reads YYREEE (reference sequence). This CDR3 spans 15 amino acids. The ends lost 0 bases at V and 6 bases at J; junction bases unmatched: 5. The CDR3 DNA reads as TGTGCCAGCAGCTTGGACAGGGGGGCGAGTCAGCCCCAGCATTTT. Protein sequence: CASSLDRGASQPQHF.

This clonotype was seen a handful of times. The J gene is TRBJ1-3, the V gene TRBV30; D is unclear. In germline, CDR1 is GTSNPN, CDR2 SVGIG (reference sequence). CDR3 size: 13 residues. Trimming pared 7 bases from V and 0 bases from J, leaving 10 bases between. This chain's CDR3 is CAYIGNSGNTIYF. CDR3 coding DNA: TGTGCCTATATCGGAAACTCTGGAAACACCATATATTTT.

The table lists this clonotype with a few counts. The chain couples TRBV5-1 to TRBJ2-3, with TRBD2 matching over 8 bases. The junction had 6 bases not matched to a gene; V was cut back by 4 bases and J by 5 bases. The CDR3 totals 14 residues. The germline CDR1 and CDR2 sequences are SGHRS and YFSETQ. CDR3 DNA: TGCGCCAGCAGCCGGGGACTAGATCAAGATACGCAGTATTTT. Translated: CASSRGLDQDTQYF.

This clonotype appeared a few times. The junction departs from germline at one end; a sequencing error may be responsible. The genes are TRBV28 and TRBJ1-1; D call uncertain. The CDR3 runs to 15 residues. Germline assignment: CDR1 MDHEN and CDR2 SYDVKM. CDR3 region: CASRFSFAGNTEAFF. In nucleotides, the CDR3 is TGTGCCAGCCGTTTCAGTTTTGCGGGGAACACTGAAGCTTTCTTT.

This clonotype was counted only a few times. This chain connects TRBV5-5 to TRBJ1-2; TRBD1 is a possible D gene (6 bases). The germline gives CDR1 SGHKS, CDR2 YYEKEE (reference sequence). V lost 0 bases and J 5 bases, leaving 11 bases between the germline ends. The CDR3 has 14 residues. The CDR3 reads CASSLVRGGYGYTF. In nucleotides, the CDR3 is TGTGCCAGCAGCTTGGTCAGGGGAGGATATGGCTACACCTTC. The full variable domain, its missing parts supplied by reference TRBV5-5 and TRBJ1-2, is DAGVTQSPTHLIKTRGQQVTLRCSPISGHKSVSWYQQVLGQGPQFIFQYYEKEERGRGNFPDRFSARQFPNYSSELNVNALLLGDSALYLCASSLVRGGYGYTFGSGTRLTVV.

This clonotype was counted a few times. V is TRBV20-1 and J is TRBJ1-2, with D hard to call. V was trimmed by 7 bases and J by 1 base, leaving 13 bases between them. Germline V gene sequence: CDR1 DFQATT, CDR2 SNEGSKA (reference sequence). The CDR3 is 13 residues long. The CDR3 sequence is CSVISTRNYGYTF. CDR3 in DNA: TGCAGTGTCATATCAACTCGTAACTATGGCTACACCTTC.

The chain uses TRBV30 and TRBJ1-1; D not certain. The CDR3 runs 12 residues. CDR1 and CDR2 (germline): GTSNPN, SVGIG (reference sequence). Deletions cut 1 base from V and 0 bases from J, with 3 bases between. The CDR3 DNA sequence: TGTGCCTGGAGTGCGATGAACACTGAAGCTTTCTTT. It encodes CAWSAMNTEAFF.

This clonotype was seen only a few times. The chain combines TRBV20-1 with TRBJ2-1, with TRBD2 matching 7 bases. Looked up from germline, CDR1 is DFQATT and CDR2 is SNEGSKA (reference sequence). This CDR3 is 15 amino acids long. Germline trimming cut 1 base from V and 6 bases from J; bases unmatched to any gene: 9. The DNA of the CDR3 is TGCAGTGCTAGAGTCCAGACTAGCAGTTCCAATGAGCAGTTCTTC. Protein: CSARVQTSSSNEQFF.

The genes are TRBV7-9 and TRBJ2-2, with unresolved D. Per the germline V gene, CDR1 is SEHNR and CDR2 is FQNEAQ (reference sequence). Deletions cut 3 bases from V and 2 bases from J, with 7 bases between. The CDR3 spans 14 residues. CDR3 loop: CASSFYTNTGELFF. Here the CDR3 DNA reads TGTGCCAGCAGCTTTTATACTAACACCGGGGAGCTGTTTTTT.